This T cell receptor (beta chain) was documented in a study of cytomegalovirus exposure and HLA in healthy donors. Only in-frame clones appear in the TCRdb table, and some are missing; sequencing was by immunoSEQ multiplex PCR. There are some 240,000 clones in the sample; roughly 85% occur only once, and roughly 5.4% lies in the top ten. This clone has just one count. The antigen is undetermined. The donors were part of the validation cohort of fewer than 150 subjects. That cohort was separate from the first cohort, which comprised some 670 subjects. Germline CDR1 GTSNPN, CDR2 SVGIG (reference sequence). V was pared by 2 bases and J by 1 base, with 11 bases between. The CDR3 is 14 amino acids. General study findings and limits: Usually a TCR sequence was rare, but some public TCRs were found in many donors. Overall, approximately 180 TCR beta chains were annotated as cytomegalovirus-associated. High specificity and sensitivity for cytomegalovirus status were reported for the classifier.

The TCR comes from a woman aged 18-29 years in good health and CMV-seronegative. V is TRBV30 and J is TRBJ1-1; no reliable D call. Sequenced sample: PBMCs. CDR3 nucleotide sequence: TGTGCCTGGAGTATTGGACGGACGAACACTGAAGCTTTCTTT. Translating it yields CAWSIGRTNTEAFF. The full variable domain, with the rest looked up from reference TRBV30 and TRBJ1-1, is SQTIHQWPATLVQPVGSPLSLECTVEGTSNPNLYWYRQAAGRGLQLLFYSVGIGQISSEVPQNLSASRPQDRQFILSSKKLLLSDSGFYLCAWSIGRTNTEAFFGQGTRLTVV.